Listed below are T cell receptor beta chains from one sample, sequenced in a study of sequential checkpoint blockade in melanoma. Produced via immunoSEQ multiplex PCR; TCRdb's table is partial and in-frame only. This table has 1,200 or so clones, 15% to 20% appearing once. Sample: tumor tissue (inferred from file names), taken from a patient given nivolumab and ipilimumab in sequence. These receptors were taken from a human donor with melanoma. The CDR3 runs from the conserved cysteine through the conserved F or W. The order of the fields is CDR3 protein, V gene.

CASSVAGVVGELFF | TRBV9
CASSLTGGSYNEQFF | TRBV11-3
CASSRAAVDPEYF | TRBV6-8
CATSRDGAGTDTQYF | TRBV15
CASIGGAHTDTQYF | TRBV6-8
CASTGLRETQYF | TRBV25-1
CASSRQLEQFF | TRBV19
CASSIGFPPAGGYGYTF | TRBV19
CASSWNQETQYF | TRBV6-8
CATSKGEEAYEQYF | TRBV15
CASRDRGSGYTF | TRBV19
CASSYGGRETQYF | TRBV6-8
CASSFGIGYEQYF | TRBV7-1
CASSGQIEQETQYF | TRBV6-8
CASSVVGDGNTIYF | TRBV9
CASRQENSGTQYF | TRBV6-8
CASSPLAGEDEKLFF | TRBV6-8
CASRSGAVLNTEAFF | TRBV6-8
CATSREALGGELFF | TRBV15
CASSVEGGRGNEQFF | TRBV9
CASSQEGGGGYNEQFF | TRBV4-1
CASSSPRGGEEKLFF | TRBV11-3
CASSPGQGGTNYGYTF | TRBV19
CSVEGEGWADTQYF | TRBV29-1
CATTSGTGNGETQYF | TRBV9
CASSGLDKANTGELFF | TRBV9
CASSSRTPNSGANVLTF | TRBV11-3
CASSRVASNEKLFF | TRBV18
CASRNRAGSEAFF | TRBV25-1
CASSIGRNMNTEAFF | TRBV19
CASSPGRGTGINEKLFF | TRBV11-3
CASTPARSGANVLTF | TRBV19
CASSEGGQGEYEQYF | TRBV10-2
CASSYSLRAPNEKLFF | TRBV6-8
CASSPDRVGNTIYF | TRBV11-3
CASSVDGRPNEQFF | TRBV9
CASSPGLGTDTQYF | TRBV11-3
CASSSRGPLMYEQYF | TRBV11-3